This note documents a single T cell receptor beta chain sequence. The assay was immunoSEQ multiplex PCR, and TCRdb's table has in-frame clones only and misses some. The repertoire has fewer than 150,000 clones, approximately 90% of them found once; the top ten carry roughly 8.8%. The germline CDR1 and CDR2 sequences are SGHTA and FQGNSA. V was pared by 1 base and J by 3 bases, with 7 bases between. The CDR3 loop spans 13 amino acids. This sample is drawn from a study of control samples from healthy donors and cancer patients. V usage is TRBV7-2 and J usage is TRBJ2-7, with D possibly TRBD1 on 5 matching bases. Sequencing input: blood. The sequence came from a man aged 18 to 35 in good health. The CDR3 DNA sequence: TGTGCCAGCAGCTTAGACAGGAACTACGAGCAGTACTTC. Its protein is CASSLDRNYEQYF.